Listed below are T cell receptor beta chains from one sample, sequenced in a study of blood T cell repertoires in COVID-19. Using immunoSEQ multiplex PCR, the repertoire was profiled, and TCRdb retains in-frame clones only, with some absent. Of tens of thousands of clones listed, roughly 88% are singletons. Material: peripheral blood. These receptors were taken from an elderly woman with acute or convalescent COVID-19. The CDR3 runs from the conserved cysteine through the conserved F or W. D genes are given only for firm matches. Size is omitted from some rows. Given values are once, few, many or a class for expanded clones.

>-|TRBV7-3|TRBJ2-2|-
CASSLGMAGDLHSVTGELFF
TGTGCCAGCAGCTTGGGAATGGCAGGGGACCTACATAGCGTCACCGGGGAGCTGTTTTTT
>-|TRBV6-5|TRBJ1-6|TRBD1
CASRRGGQGNSPLHF
TGTGCCAGCAGAAGAGGGGGACAGGGAAATTCACCCCTCCACTTT
>-|TRBV6-1|TRBJ1-6|-
CASSERRNNSPLHF
TGTGCCAGCAGTGAACGGAGAAATAATTCACCCCTCCACTTT
>once|TRBV10-3|TRBJ2-1|TRBD2
CAISASGRDDEQFF
TGTGCCATCAGTGCTAGCGGGAGGGACGATGAGCAGTTCTTC
>-|TRBV2|TRBJ1-2|TRBD1
CASSVLGTGVYGYTF
TGTGCCAGCAGCGTCCTAGGGACAGGGGTTTACGGCTACACCTTC
>-|TRBV7-2|TRBJ1-1|-
CASSLGMGRTEAFF
TGTGCCAGCAGCTTAGGTATGGGGCGCACTGAAGCTTTCTTT
>once|TRBV18|TRBJ1-2|-
CASSPTKQLYGYTF
TGTGCCAGCTCACCAACGAAACAGCTCTATGGCTACACCTTC
>-|TRBV5-1|TRBJ2-7|-
CASSLVAGSRYEQYF
TGCGCCAGCAGCTTGGTTGCGGGATCCCGCTACGAGCAGTACTTC
>-|TRBV5-5|TRBJ1-2|-
CASSPDGGGSYGYTF
TGTGCCAGCAGCCCAGACGGGGGCGGGAGCTATGGCTACACCTTC
>-|TRBV7-3|TRBJ1-1|TRBD1
CASSLRGTGAGNTEAFF
TGTGCCAGCAGCTTAAGAGGGACAGGGGCAGGGAACACTGAAGCTTTCTTT
>-|TRBV28|TRBJ1-5|-
CASSLIPPPQHF
TGTGCCAGCAGTTTAATTCCCCCTCCCCAGCATTTT
>-|TRBV7-9|TRBJ2-7|TRBD1
CASSRNRGFAYEQYF
TGTGCCAGCAGCCGAAACAGGGGGTTCGCCTACGAGCAGTACTTC
>-|TRBV7-3|TRBJ2-7|-
CASSYSSGSPYEQYF
TGTGCCAGCAGCTACTCGTCGGGGTCCCCCTACGAGCAGTACTTC
>-|TRBV5-1|TRBJ2-2|TRBD1
CASSLGDSLYTGELFF
TGCGCCAGCAGCTTGGGGGACAGCCTTTACACCGGGGAGCTGTTTTTT
>-|TRBV4-1|TRBJ2-5|-
CASSRSSRGTQYF
TGCGCCAGCAGCCGGTCATCCCGGGGGACCCAGTACTTC
>-|TRBV7-3|TRBJ1-1|-
CASSFSWAHCVAFF
TGTGCCAGCAGCTTTTCGTGGGCGCATTGCGTAGCTTTCTTT
>-|TRBV29-1|TRBJ2-1|TRBD2
CSASGRTYNEQFF
TGCAGCGCTAGCGGTAGAACCTACAATGAGCAGTTCTTC
>-|TRBV18|TRBJ2-2|TRBD1
CASSPTGPNTGELFF
TGTGCCAGCTCACCGACAGGGCCGAACACCGGGGAGCTGTTTTTT
>-|TRBV6-5|TRBJ2-7|TRBD1
CASVAVDRGHEQYF
TGTGCCAGCGTTGCCGTGGACAGGGGTCACGAGCAGTACTTC
>-|TRBV19|TRBJ1-1|TRBD1
CASSSRTGEAFF
TGTGCCAGTAGTTCAAGGACAGGGGAAGCTTTCTTT
>-|TRBV14|TRBJ1-2|TRBD1
CASSRDRSPGGYTF
TGTGCCAGCAGTCGGGACAGATCGCCCGGGGGCTACACCTTC
>few|TRBV28|TRBJ1-1|TRBD1
CASTKQGLNTEAFF
TGTGCCAGCACTAAACAGGGGCTGAACACTGAAGCTTTCTTT
>-|TRBV27|TRBJ1-5|TRBD1
CASRGTGGHQPQHF
TGTGCCAGCAGAGGGACAGGGGGCCATCAGCCCCAGCATTTT
>-|TRBV19|TRBJ2-4|TRBD1
CASRHPGQGADIQYF
TGTGCCAGTAGGCACCCGGGACAGGGGGCGGACATTCAGTACTTC
>-|TRBV3-1/TRBV3-2|TRBJ2-1|-
CASAPGHSSYNEQFF
TGTGCCAGCGCGCCTGGACACTCTTCCTACAATGAGCAGTTCTTC
>-|TRBV7-8|TRBJ2-3|-
CASSFINIRSDTQYF
TGTGCCAGCAGCTTCATTAATATCCGGAGTGATACGCAGTATTTT
>-|TRBV7-3|TRBJ1-1|TRBD1
CASSLRRQGGTEAFF
TGTGCCAGCAGCTTAAGGAGACAGGGGGGCACTGAAGCTTTCTTT
>few|TRBV4-2|TRBJ1-6|-
CASSQDSGGGPGNSPLHF
TGTGCCAGCAGCCAAGATAGCGGGGGAGGGCCGGGGAATTCACCCCTCCACTTT
>-|TRBV5-4|TRBJ1-2|TRBD1
CASSRGDREYGYTF
TGTGCCAGCAGCAGAGGGGACAGGGAATATGGCTACACCTTC
>once|TRBV28|TRBJ2-3|-
CASSLYSGPASTDTQYF
TGTGCCAGCAGTTTATACAGCGGGCCTGCTAGCACAGATACGCAGTATTTT
>-|TRBV2|TRBJ1-5|TRBD1
CASSAVRSGTGYGAQHF
TGTGCCAGCAGCGCTGTCAGATCCGGGACAGGGTACGGGGCCCAGCATTTT
>-|TRBV11-3|TRBJ2-5|TRBD2
CASSLGPGGEETQYF
TGTGCCAGCAGCTTAGGTCCCGGGGGGGAAGAGACCCAGTACTTC
>once|TRBV5-6|TRBJ1-2|-
CASSPPTENYGYTF
TGTGCCAGCAGCCCACCGACAGAAAACTATGGCTACACCTTC
>-|TRBV14|TRBJ1-5|TRBD1
CASSQDYGTDSNQPQHF
TGTGCCAGCAGCCAAGATTATGGGACAGATAGCAATCAGCCCCAGCATTTT
>-|TRBV2|TRBJ1-6|-
CASSPRGGENSPLHF
TGTGCCAGCAGTCCCCGGGGGGGGGAGAATTCACCCCTCCACTTT
>-|TRBV19|TRBJ2-7|TRBD1
CASSTGGYEQYF
TGTGCCAGTAGTACAGGGGGCTACGAGCAGTACTTC
>medium-sized|TRBV5-4|TRBJ2-7|-
CASSKQADEQYF
TGTGCCAGCAGCAAACAAGCGGACGAGCAGTACTTC
>-|TRBV11-2|TRBJ2-7|TRBD2
CASRSIGGRAAYEQYF
TGTGCCAGCAGATCCATTGGAGGGAGGGCCGCTTACGAGCAGTACTTC
>-|TRBV7-3|TRBJ2-3|-
CASSLAGYTDTQYF
TGTGCCAGCAGCTTAGCGGGGTACACAGATACGCAGTATTTT
>-|TRBV15|TRBJ2-3|TRBD2
CATSRGALAGGLDTQYF
TGTGCCACCAGCAGGGGAGCCCTAGCGGGAGGACTGGATACGCAGTATTTT
>-|TRBV5-1|TRBJ2-6|-
CASKTGSGANVLTF
TGCGCCAGCAAGACTGGCTCTGGGGCCAACGTCCTGACTTTC
>-|TRBV7-9|TRBJ1-1|TRBD1
CASSKTGEITMNTEAFF
TGTGCCAGCAGCAAAACAGGGGAAATAACTATGAACACTGAAGCTTTCTTT
>few|TRBV9|TRBJ1-6|TRBD1
CASSDNGQGANSPLHF
TGTGCCAGCAGTGACAACGGACAGGGAGCTAATTCACCCCTCCACTTT
>once|TRBV7-9|TRBJ2-2|-
CASSLAGGNHAVAGELFF
TGTGCCAGCAGCTTAGCTGGCGGGAATCATGCCGTAGCCGGGGAGCTGTTTTTT
>-|TRBV5-1|TRBJ2-5|-
CASSFGGRLGQETQYF
TGCGCCAGCAGCTTCGGGGGGCGCCTGGGCCAAGAGACCCAGTACTTC
>-|TRBV6-5|TRBJ2-7|-
CASSQNYEQYF
TGTGCCAGCAGTCAAAACTACGAGCAGTACTTC
>-|TRBV15|TRBJ2-1|TRBD2
CATSRDRGGPYNEQFF
TGTGCCACCAGCAGAGATCGCGGGGGGCCCTACAATGAGCAGTTCTTC